This T cell receptor beta chain comes out of a study of cytomegalovirus exposure and HLA in healthy donors (dated by TCRdb to the late 2010s). The study in broad terms: An earlier analysis of roughly 630 of the donors reported 250 to 350 Gb of sequence data and about 100 million unique TCR beta sequences from 190 million or so T cells. An early release covering roughly 640 HLA-typed donors comprised 300 to 350 gigabases of sequencing data and tens of millions of unique TCR sequences. Among the approximately 400 genotyped donors, under 90% belonged to the genetic ancestry cluster associated with self-reported Caucasian donors. The study was designed to test whether signatures of past pathogen exposure could be identified by cataloging public T cell receptors. Using immunosequencing, the study profiled T cell repertoires from fewer than 850 subjects and related those repertoires to cytomegalovirus serostatus. In addition to the first cohort of hundreds of subjects, a separate validation cohort of around 110 different subjects was used. The study combined high-throughput TCR immunosequencing, statistical association of individual TCRs with disease status, and machine learning to predict cytomegalovirus infection status. In a later analysis, previously published TCR beta repertoires from 666 donors were re-analyzed and high-resolution HLA genotyping was added so that TCR occurrence patterns could be studied. In the later analysis, no new phenotypic data were used to find candidate immune exposures; instead, reliance was placed on TCR beta sequences and their occurrence across donors. An earlier analysis of more than 450 of the donors used high-throughput TCR beta sequencing to judge whether each TCR beta V gene segment behaved as functional or pseudogenic. Donor age, sex, ethnicity and CMV serostatus were compiled together with the repertoire data. In a later genetic analysis, genome-wide SNP genotypes for about three fifths of the roughly 670 donors were used, and that subset was treated as a discovery cohort. Every repertoire in the discovery cohort had been generated on one and the same sequencing platform. Class I and class II HLA loci were covered by the typing at four-digit resolution. The number of typed donors differed by locus: roughly 629-640 for A, B, C, DRB1 and DQB1; 522 for DQA1; around 580 for DPA1; and around 470 for DPB1. About five DR-DQ haplotypes were treated as single units for association and clustering because of strong linkage in the cohort. Among around 400 genotyped donors of the cohort, an average of roughly 230,000 unique TCR beta nucleotide sequences was sequenced per donor, of which about 18% were non-productive.

Receptor libraries were prepared by the immunoSEQ multiplex PCR assay. For the multiplex PCR, a mixture combining 60 forward primers for TCR Vbeta segments and 13 reverse primers for TCR Jbeta segments was used. The CDR3 region of rearranged TCR beta genes was amplified from genomic DNA by a multiplex PCR assay. The Illumina HiSeq System was used to sequence the amplified TCR beta libraries as 87-base-pair reads. The authors processed their data as follows. A later analysis counted approximately 84 million unique TCR beta chains across the 650 to 800 repertoires, and around 12 million of these chains were shared by at least two donors. To remove PCR and sequencing errors, raw reads were error-corrected and collapsed into unique sequences using a nearest-neighbor algorithm that merged closely related sequences. Alignment of CDR3 sequences to IMGT reference sequences was used to assign V, D and J gene segments. For a sequence to be retained, at least a six-nucleotide match to both a V gene segment and a J gene segment was required. A rearrangement counted as productive if the CDR3 had no stop codons and remained in frame with V and J, and every other rearrangement counted as non-productive. Following IMGT convention, CDR3 was defined as the stretch from the second conserved V-encoded cysteine up to the conserved J-encoded phenylalanine. In an earlier analysis of roughly 580 of the donors, sequences lacking an unambiguous match to a single V gene segment were excluded. An earlier analysis of 587 of the donors called V segments functional above 56.7% productive rearrangements and segregating when the between-donor standard deviation exceeded 5%. A statistical classification framework was built to diagnose cytomegalovirus status from the catalog of TCR beta chain sequences. V and J gene assignment, in a later analysis, came from comparing TCR nucleotide sequences with IMGT/GENE-DB human TR gene sequences. The TCRdist pipeline was used in a later analysis to assign CDR3 sequences and most-parsimonious VDJ recombination scenarios. In a later analysis, each TCR beta chain was defined by its CDR3 amino acid sequence together with its V-gene family, and reads without a unique V-gene family were excluded. To address suspected cross-contamination and a sequencing artifact, a later analysis removed around 600 highly shared, low-generation-probability nucleotide sequences. A later analysis calculated a clonal expansion index for each public chain from normalized within-repertoire ranks of inferred template counts. Generation probabilities in a later analysis came from a VDJ recombination model fitted to out-of-frame rearrangements, and those results were checked against IGoR. In a later analysis, TCR-TCR, TCR-HLA and TCR-CMV co-occurrence was scored with hypergeometric tests, and a repertoire-size bias correction was applied to TCR pairs. In a later analysis, false discovery rates were estimated by permuting HLA or CMV assignments 20 times. In a later analysis, co-occurring TCRs were grouped using DBSCAN, and TCRdist sequence similarity was added for clustering within HLA-allele-positive subsets. Repertoires with fewer than 30,000 or more than 120,000 public chains were left out of co-occurrence clustering, as were about 5 repertoires with anomalous nucleotide sharing. As stored in TCRdb, this immuneACCESS dataset retains in-frame rearrangements with V and J assigned. A fraction of the clones does not appear; measured against another copy, unresolved V genes explain less than half of the discrepancy, and the remainder lacks a known reason. The DNA gave D and trimming, while V, J and clone size come from that table. Here the sample has approximately 140,000 clones; 60% to 80% occur a single time. Of the sample, 6.7% falls within the top ten clones.

In the case of this clone: Its antigen specificity is not known. No quality values exist for individual bases; no much larger clone is one base distant.

The cohort was made up of roughly 670 healthy bone marrow donors. At the time of sampling, every cohort member was nominally healthy, though immune exposures that went unrecorded were likely present. The donor tested CMV seropositive and was one of the 289 seropositive cohort members. Each donor provided a peripheral blood sample, and peripheral blood mononuclear cells were used for TCR beta sequencing. Genomic DNA extraction from the blood cell samples was performed with the Qiagen DNeasy Blood Extraction Kit. Paper-wide results and their limitations: Seventeen rarely observed V segments, including chromosome 9 orphons, were excluded from the earlier analysis of about 600 of the donors because counts were too low. Sequencing depth was assumed to be roughly uniform across donors in the presence/absence analyses, though that assumption may not hold. Specific HLA alleles were associated with roughly 16,000 TCR beta sequences at a false discovery rate of 0.05 in a later analysis. The study listed approximately 150 TCR beta chains as associated with cytomegalovirus. In a later analysis, several top co-occurrence clusters were reported to appear linked to parvovirus B19, influenza, CMV and Epstein-Barr virus. A later analysis found that HLA-associated TCR beta chains were more clonally expanded and had lower generation probabilities than equally common non-associated chains. While some public TCRs were present in many individuals, most TCR sequences turned up only very rarely across donors. A cluster of highly shared sequence variants was judged likely to be a technical artifact of the sequencing pipeline. A later genetic analysis associated a missense DCLRE1C variant with V-gene and J-gene trimming of TCR beta chains, and an independent cohort replicated the association. A further reported finding was that TCR beta sequences accurately predicted the HLA-A and HLA-B alleles for most subjects in the first cohort. The authors suggested that the approach could potentially be generalized to other disease states and immunological phenotypes. Linkage disequilibrium might explain the correlated functional status among segregating V segments, but an unknown experimental factor could not be excluded. HLA typing was unavailable for some donors at each locus, so association tests used only the typed subset. According to a later analysis, most CMV-associated TCR beta chains appeared to be HLA-restricted, and the HLA associations seemed to be driven largely by CMV exposure. According to a later genetic analysis, donors in an Asian-associated ancestry cluster had fewer N-insertions in productive TCRs than the roughly 700-donor mean. In this cohort, only TCR beta chains were sequenced, and detectable features were limited by the absence of alpha or paired-chain data. Immune exposure information for the cohort was limited to CMV serostatus. A few of the identified cytomegalovirus-associated TCR beta chains were confirmed in vitro to be specific for cytomegalovirus antigens. According to a later analysis, TCR association rates differed among HLA loci, with DRB1 alleles showing the most associated TCRs and HLA-C alleles showing the fewest. An earlier analysis of approximately 600 of the donors showed that most TCR beta V segments appeared in productive rearrangements either about 90% or about 30% of the time, which broadly matched IMGT annotations. Assigning TCR associations to individual alleles was difficult when HLA alleles, especially DR and DQ, strongly co-occurred. The classifier was reported to diagnose cytomegalovirus status with high specificity and sensitivity in both the original and validation cohorts.

The sequence came from a woman in her thirties or forties in good health and CMV-seropositive. The sequenced sample was PBMCs.

The CDR3 is CASSVSGGGKETQYF. The DNA reads as follows: TGTGCCAGTAGTGTTAGCGGGGGGGGAAAAGAGACCCAGTACTTC. This sequence uses TRBV19 and TRBJ2-5; 11 junctional bases match TRBD2. Counted from cysteine to phenylalanine, this CDR3 has 15 amino acids. The kept DNA is CDR3 alone, 45 bases in frame from the first base. The junction shows trimming of 5 bases on V and 3 bases on J, and the gene matches do not reach 5 bases of it. Looking up the germline V gene (reference sequence) yields CDR1 LNHDA and CDR2 SQIVND.